Here is one T cell receptor (beta chain) with its context. The clone's antigen remains unknown. No base quality information exists; no much larger clone differs at one position. The High Capacity cDNA Reverse Transcription Kit was used to reverse transcribe all of the isolated RNA, meaning that expressed TCRB transcripts were what got sequenced. Naive, central memory and regulatory T cell samples underwent deep immunoSEQ sequencing, averaging around 4 million total reads per sample. After sorted cells were lysed in RLT buffer, RNA was extracted with DNase-treated RNeasy Micro or Mini kits, with the choice depending on cell number. To prevent cross-contamination, every cell subset was processed on its own, while patient and healthy donor samples were processed together. TCRB sequences were amplified from cDNA with the immunoSEQ multiplex PCR, producing 87-bp fragments spanning the CDR3 region. The amplicons were sequenced using the Illumina HiSeq platform. The published analysis was carried out like this. PCR bias was computationally corrected using synthetic template baselines, reads within Hamming distance 2 were collapsed, and singletons that could not be merged were discarded. By aligning reads against IMGT, V, D and J genes, CDR3 length, and insertions or deletions at six rearrangement sites were assigned. Clonotype counts were normalized to sorted cell number within each subset before computing true diversity and Gini coefficients with the tcR R package. The overlap coefficient, calculated on TCRB nucleotide sequences, was used to quantify repertoire sharing. Out-of-frame TCRB sequences from naive cells were analyzed to stand in for the pre-selection repertoire. The immuneACCESS repertoire file appears here via TCRdb, limited to in-frame rearrangements. These files lack a portion of the clones; in checked studies, under half of the deficit traces to unresolved V genes, and the cause of the others is not known. For V, J and clone size, that table is used; D and trimming come from the DNA. The sample table holds about 160,000 clones, of which approximately 62% were seen once. 0.08% to 0.095% of the sample is in the top ten clones.

The data are from a study of beta chain features in type 1 diabetes (dated by TCRdb to 2017 to 2018). Background on the whole study: Mean age, gender distribution, total cell number and subset yield did not differ between patients and healthy donors. Regulatory and stem cell-like memory subsets were obtained from only 8 patients and roughly eight healthy donors, while naive and central memory subsets were obtained from all 28 donors. Across all samples, about 110 million sorted cells were examined, and cell number per subset correlated strongly with RNA yield. In the study, TCRB repertoires of sorted circulating CD4+ T cell subsets from recently diagnosed type 1 diabetes patients were compared with those of matched healthy donors. On the study overall, not on this receptor specifically: Because small numbers of individuals were included in the HLA sub-analyses, any influence of HLA type on TCRB rearrangement was left unresolved. Fewer insertions and more nucleotide deletions at VDJ recombination sites were observed in patients with type 1 diabetes, implying thymic rearrangement abnormalities. PCR might favor shorter templates, but patient and control samples were amplified and corrected together, so any skew would affect both groups equally. Naive, central memory and regulatory TCRB repertoires appeared to be more alike among patients than among healthy donors. Because cDNA rather than genomic DNA was sequenced, highly expressing activated cells could have been over-represented, although no difference in activation and CD3 levels was found between groups. In all four CD4+ subsets, TCRB CDR3 length was moderately but significantly shorter in type 1 diabetes patients.

V loses 7 bases of germline sequence and J loses 4 bases, and the interval between the two ends is 13 bases. CDR1 and CDR2 are drawn from the germline V gene: SQVTM, ANQGSEA. From the cysteine up to the phenylalanine, the CDR3 has a length of 12 residues. The DNA shown is the 36-base CDR3, in frame from base 1. Each donor gave one peripheral blood draw, averaging approximately 120 mL, which was collected into heparinised tubes. A BD FACSAria II and a panel including CD45RO, CCR7, CD25, CD127, CD95 and CD27 were used to sort naive, central memory, regulatory and stem cell-like memory CD4+ T cells. All sorted populations exceeded 95% purity. Right away, PBMCs were isolated by Lymphoprep density gradient centrifugation and were stained directly, with no culture step. So that batch effects would be minimized, each experiment stained and sorted samples in pairs, pairing one healthy donor with one patient.

The sequenced sample consisted of naive CD4+ T cells from blood. This specimen's cell subset or site label, per the study, means: true naive CD4+ T cells. This receptor was identified in a man aged 25 to 45 with type 1 diabetes. The chain uses TRBV29-1 and TRBJ1-2; a tentative D match to TRBD1 spans 6 bases. The CDR3 corresponds to CSAGAGAYGYTF. The DNA is as follows: TGCAGCGCCGGAGCGGGGGCCTATGGCTACACCTTC.